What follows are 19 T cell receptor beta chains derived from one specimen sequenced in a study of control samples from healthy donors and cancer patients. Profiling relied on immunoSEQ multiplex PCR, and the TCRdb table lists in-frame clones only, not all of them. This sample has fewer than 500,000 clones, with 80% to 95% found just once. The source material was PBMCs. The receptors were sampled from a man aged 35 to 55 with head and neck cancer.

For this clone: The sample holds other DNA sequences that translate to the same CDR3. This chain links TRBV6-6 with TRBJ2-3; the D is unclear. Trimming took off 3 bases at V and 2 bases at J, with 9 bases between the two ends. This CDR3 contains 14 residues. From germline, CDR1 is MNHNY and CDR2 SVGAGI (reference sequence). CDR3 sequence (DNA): TGTGCCAGCAGTTATAGCCCCTCCACAGATACGCAGTATTTT. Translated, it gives CASSYSPSTDTQYF.

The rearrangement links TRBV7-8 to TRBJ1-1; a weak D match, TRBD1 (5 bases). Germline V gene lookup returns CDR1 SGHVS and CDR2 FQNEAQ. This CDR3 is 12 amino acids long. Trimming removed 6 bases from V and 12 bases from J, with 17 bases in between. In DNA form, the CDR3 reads TGTGCCAGCAGTCTGCTCGGGGGGATGACTTTCTTT. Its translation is CASSLLGGMTFF.

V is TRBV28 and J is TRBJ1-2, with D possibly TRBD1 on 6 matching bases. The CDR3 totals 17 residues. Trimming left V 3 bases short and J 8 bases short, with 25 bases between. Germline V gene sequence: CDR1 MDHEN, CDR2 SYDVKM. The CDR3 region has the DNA TGTGCCAGCAGTTTTCAGGGCAGGGGTCAGCTGTTGAAGGGCTACACCTTC. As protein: CASSFQGRGQLLKGYTF.

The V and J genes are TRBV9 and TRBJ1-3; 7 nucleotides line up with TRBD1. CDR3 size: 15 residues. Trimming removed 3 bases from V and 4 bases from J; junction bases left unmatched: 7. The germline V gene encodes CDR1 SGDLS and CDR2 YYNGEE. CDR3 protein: CASSGDRAIGNTIYF. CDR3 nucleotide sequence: TGTGCCAGCAGCGGCGACAGGGCTATAGGAAACACCATATATTTT.

The CDR3 loop reads CASSLGPSSSYTF. CDR3 coding DNA: TGTGCCAGCAGCCTGGGACCGTCGTCGAGCTACACCTTC. The chain links TRBV7-3 to TRBJ1-2, with D possibly TRBD1 on 5 matching bases. CDR3 length: 13 residues. The germline CDR1 and CDR2 sequences are SGHTA and FQGTGA. V shed 5 bases and J shed 9 bases, with 16 bases lying between them.

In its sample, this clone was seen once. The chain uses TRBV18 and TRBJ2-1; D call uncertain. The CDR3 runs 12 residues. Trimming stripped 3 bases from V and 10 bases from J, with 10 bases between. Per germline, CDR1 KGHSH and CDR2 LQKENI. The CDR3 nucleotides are TGTGCCAGCTCACCTAGTTACAGCGAGCAGTTCTTC. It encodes CASSPSYSEQFF.

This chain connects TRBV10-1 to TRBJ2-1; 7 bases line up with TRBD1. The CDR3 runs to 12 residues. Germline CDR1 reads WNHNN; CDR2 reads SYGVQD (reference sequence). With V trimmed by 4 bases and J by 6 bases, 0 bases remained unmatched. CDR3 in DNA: TGCGCCAGCAGTGCAGGGGGCAATGAGCAGTTCTTC. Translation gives CASSAGGNEQFF.

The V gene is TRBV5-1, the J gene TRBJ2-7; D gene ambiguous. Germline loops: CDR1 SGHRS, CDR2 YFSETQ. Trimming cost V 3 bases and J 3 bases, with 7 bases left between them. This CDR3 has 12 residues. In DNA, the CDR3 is TGCGCCAGCAGCTCGATCAGCTACGAGCAGTACTTC. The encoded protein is CASSSISYEQYF.

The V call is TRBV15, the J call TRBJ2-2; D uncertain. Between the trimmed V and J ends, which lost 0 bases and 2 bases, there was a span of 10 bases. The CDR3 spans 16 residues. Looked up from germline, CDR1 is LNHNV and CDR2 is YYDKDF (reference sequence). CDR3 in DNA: TGTGCCACCAGCAGAGATAGCCAGCTAAACACCGGGGAGCTGTTTTTT. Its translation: CATSRDSQLNTGELFF. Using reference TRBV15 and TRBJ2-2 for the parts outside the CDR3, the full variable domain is DAMVIQNPRYQVTQFGKPVTLSCSQTLNHNVMYWYQQKSSQAPKLLFHYYDKDFNNEADTPDNFQSRRPNTSFCFLDIRSPGLGDTAMYLCATSRDSQLNTGELFFGEGSRLTVL.

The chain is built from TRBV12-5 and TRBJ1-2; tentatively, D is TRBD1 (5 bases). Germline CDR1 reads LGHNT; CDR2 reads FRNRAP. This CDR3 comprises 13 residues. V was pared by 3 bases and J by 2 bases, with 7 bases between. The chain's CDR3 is CASGFGGNYGYTF. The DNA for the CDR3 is TGTGCTAGTGGTTTCGGGGGGAACTATGGCTACACCTTC.

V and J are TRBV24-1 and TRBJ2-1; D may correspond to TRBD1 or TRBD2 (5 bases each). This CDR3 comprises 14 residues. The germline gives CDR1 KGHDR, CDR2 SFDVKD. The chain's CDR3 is CHWKGTPLGFEQFF. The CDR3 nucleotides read TGTCACTGGAAGGGGACGCCCCTCGGGTTTGAGCAGTTCTTC.

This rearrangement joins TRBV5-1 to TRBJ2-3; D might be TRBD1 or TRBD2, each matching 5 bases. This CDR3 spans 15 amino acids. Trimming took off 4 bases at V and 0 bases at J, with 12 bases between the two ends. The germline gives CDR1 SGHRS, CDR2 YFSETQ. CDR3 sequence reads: CASSPGTQSTDTQYF. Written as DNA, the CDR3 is TGCGCCAGCAGCCCCGGGACCCAGAGCACAGATACGCAGTATTTT. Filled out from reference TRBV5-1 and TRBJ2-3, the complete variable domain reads KAGVTQTPRYLIKTRGQQVTLSCSPISGHRSVSWYQQTPGQGLQFLFEYFSETQRNKGNFPGRFSGRQFSNSRSEMNVSTLELGDSALYLCASSPGTQSTDTQYFGPGTRLTVL.

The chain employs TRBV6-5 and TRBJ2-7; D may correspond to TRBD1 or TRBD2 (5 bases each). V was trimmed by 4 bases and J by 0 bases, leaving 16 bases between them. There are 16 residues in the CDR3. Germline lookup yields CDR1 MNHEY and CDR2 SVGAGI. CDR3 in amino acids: CASSWGWAGSSYEQYF. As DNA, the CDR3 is TGTGCCAGCAGTTGGGGGTGGGCAGGGAGCTCCTACGAGCAGTACTTC.

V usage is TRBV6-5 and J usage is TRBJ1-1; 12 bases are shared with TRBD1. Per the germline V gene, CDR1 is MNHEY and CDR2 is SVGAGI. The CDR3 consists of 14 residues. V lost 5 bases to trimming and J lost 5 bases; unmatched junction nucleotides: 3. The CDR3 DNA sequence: TGTGCCAGCAGTAGGGACAGGGGGCCTACTGAAGCTTTCTTT. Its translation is CASSRDRGPTEAFF.

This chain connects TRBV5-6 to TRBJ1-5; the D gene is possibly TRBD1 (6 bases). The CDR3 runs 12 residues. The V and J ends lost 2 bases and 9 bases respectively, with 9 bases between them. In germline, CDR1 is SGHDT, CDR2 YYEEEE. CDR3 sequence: CASSLGQRPQHF. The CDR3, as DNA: TGTGCCAGCAGCTTAGGACAGCGGCCCCAGCATTTT. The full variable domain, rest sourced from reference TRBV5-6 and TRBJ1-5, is DAGVTQSPTHLIKTRGQQVTLRCSPKSGHDTVSWYQQALGQGPQFIFQYYEEEERQRGNFPDRFSGHQFPNYSSELNVNALLLGDSALYLCASSLGQRPQHFGDGTRLSIL.

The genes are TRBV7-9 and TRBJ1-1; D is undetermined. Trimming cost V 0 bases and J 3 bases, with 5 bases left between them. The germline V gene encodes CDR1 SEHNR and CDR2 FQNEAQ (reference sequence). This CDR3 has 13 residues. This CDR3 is CASSLAEYTEAFF. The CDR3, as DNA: TGTGCCAGCAGCTTAGCTGAGTACACTGAAGCTTTCTTT.

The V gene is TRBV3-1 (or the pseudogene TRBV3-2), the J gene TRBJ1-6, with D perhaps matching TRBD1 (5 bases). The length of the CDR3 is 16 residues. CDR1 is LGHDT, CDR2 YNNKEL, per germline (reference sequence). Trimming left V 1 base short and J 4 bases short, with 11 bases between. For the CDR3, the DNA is TGTGCCAGCAGCCAAGTGTCGACAGCTTATAATTCACCCCTCCACTTT. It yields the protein CASSQVSTAYNSPLHF.

CDR3 sequence (DNA): TGTGCCAGTAGTGCCCGGACAGCTGAAGAGACCCAGTACTTC. It encodes CASSARTAEETQYF. This sequence joins TRBV19 and TRBJ2-5, with TRBD1 as a possible D gene (6 bases). This CDR3 has 14 residues. Per the germline V gene, CDR1 is LNHDA and CDR2 is SQIVND (reference sequence). The germline V and J ends were trimmed by 5 bases and 3 bases, with 13 bases remaining between them.

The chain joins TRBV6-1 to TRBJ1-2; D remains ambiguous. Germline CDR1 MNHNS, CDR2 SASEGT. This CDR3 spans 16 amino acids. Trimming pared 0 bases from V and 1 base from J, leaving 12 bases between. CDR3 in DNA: TGTGCCAGCAGTGAAGCCATAGGGCAGCTTAACTATGGCTACACCTTC. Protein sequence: CASSEAIGQLNYGYTF.